The T cell receptor beta chain under discussion was sequenced for a study of beta chain features in type 1 diabetes. Study summary: Across all samples, about 110,000,000 sorted cells were examined. Study results and limitations: When Type 1 diabetes patients were examined, their TCRB CDR3s proved moderately but significantly shorter in all four CD4+ subsets. Diminished insertions and augmented deletions at VDJ junctions characterized type 1 diabetes patients.

The ends were cut back, 6 bases at V and 0 bases at J, with 15 bases in the middle. The CDR3 loop spans 16 amino acids. CDR1 and CDR2 (germline): SNHLY, FYNNEI. About this clone itself: Its antigen is as yet unknown.

Expressed TCRB transcripts were sequenced because the isolated RNA had all been reverse transcribed beforehand. The protocol was immunoSEQ multiplex PCR, while the TCRdb copy is restricted to in-frame clones and leaves out a portion. The sample has approximately 250,000 clones, approximately 10% seen once; the top ten hold about 0.018%. The chain uses TRBV2 and TRBJ1-3; no clear D. The material sequenced was naive CD4+ T cells from blood. This receptor was obtained from a man aged 25-45 years with type 1 diabetes. CDR3 sequence: CASREDEVSSGNTIYF. CDR3 nucleotide sequence: TGTGCCAGCAGGGAGGACGAGGTCAGCTCTGGAAACACCATATATTTT.